This TCR beta chain came from a study of PD-1 blockade in mismatch repair-deficient tumors. Study-wide background: Enrolled about 2012-2016, patients had progressing, pretreated mismatch repair-deficient cancers of 12 types. Study results and caveats: After pembrolizumab, tumor-resident clones rose rapidly, then generally contracted before radiologic responses.

On this clone: Its matching antigen is unknown.

With V trimmed by 2 bases and J by 3 bases, 10 bases remained unmatched. Per the germline V gene, CDR1 is SGHDN and CDR2 is FVKESK. This CDR3 contains 17 residues. Mismatch repair deficiency was confirmed in all patients, by PCR or immunohistochemistry. The TCR-sequenced patients were a few responders to pembrolizumab. The protocol was immunoSEQ multiplex PCR, while the TCRdb copy is restricted to in-frame clones and leaves out a portion. The top ten hold approximately 12% of the sample, which has some 120,000 clones, approximately 91% seen once. The specimen comprised peripheral blood, sampled 72 weeks after starting pembrolizumab. This receptor was identified in an adult with mismatch repair-deficient cancer. The chain combines TRBV14 with TRBJ2-7; 10 nucleotides agree with TRBD1. CDR3 loop: CASSQSFDRGRSYEQYF. CDR3 bases: TGTGCCAGCAGCCAAAGTTTTGACAGGGGGCGAAGCTACGAGCAGTACTTC.